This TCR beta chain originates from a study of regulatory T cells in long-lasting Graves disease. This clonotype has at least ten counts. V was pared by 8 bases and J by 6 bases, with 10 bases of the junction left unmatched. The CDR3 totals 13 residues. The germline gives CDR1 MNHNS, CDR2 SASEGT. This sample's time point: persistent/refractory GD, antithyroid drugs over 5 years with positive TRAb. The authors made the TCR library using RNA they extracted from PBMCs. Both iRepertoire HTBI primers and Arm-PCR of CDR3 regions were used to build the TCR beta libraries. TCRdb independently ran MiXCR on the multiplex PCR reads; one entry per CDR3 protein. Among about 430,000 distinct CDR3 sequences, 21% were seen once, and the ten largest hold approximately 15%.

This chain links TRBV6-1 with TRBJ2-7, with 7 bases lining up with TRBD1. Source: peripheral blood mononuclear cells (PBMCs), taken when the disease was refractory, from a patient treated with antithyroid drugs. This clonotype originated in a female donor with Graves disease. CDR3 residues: CASLRTGNGEQYF. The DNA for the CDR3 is TGTGCCAGCTTACGGACAGGAAACGGCGAGCAGTACTTC.